This record concerns one T cell receptor beta chain sequence. Its antigen is not identified. This entry comes from a study of STAT3 mutations in large granular lymphocyte leukemia. Study results and caveats: Clonal expansion was inferred from other time points because no sample existed at each clone's first appearance. At least one immunodominant TCR beta clonotype appeared in every T-cell large granular lymphocyte leukemia patient.

TCRdb keeps only in-frame clones here, not all; method: immunoSEQ multiplex PCR. This table has 17,000 or so clones, 84% appearing once. Per germline, CDR1 WSHSY and CDR2 SAAADI. This CDR3 contains 13 residues. The germline V and J ends were trimmed by 3 bases and 3 bases, with 8 bases remaining between them. The sequence was obtained from a man in his fifties with T-cell large granular lymphocyte leukemia. Some clones in this sample may be carry-over from other donors' samples. Sequencing was carried out using peripheral blood mononuclear cells. V and J are TRBV10-2 and TRBJ1-1, with a weak D call TRBD1 (6 bases). CDR3 in DNA: TGCGCCAGCAGTGAATACAGGGACACTGAAGCTTTCTTT. It codes for CASSEYRDTEAFF.